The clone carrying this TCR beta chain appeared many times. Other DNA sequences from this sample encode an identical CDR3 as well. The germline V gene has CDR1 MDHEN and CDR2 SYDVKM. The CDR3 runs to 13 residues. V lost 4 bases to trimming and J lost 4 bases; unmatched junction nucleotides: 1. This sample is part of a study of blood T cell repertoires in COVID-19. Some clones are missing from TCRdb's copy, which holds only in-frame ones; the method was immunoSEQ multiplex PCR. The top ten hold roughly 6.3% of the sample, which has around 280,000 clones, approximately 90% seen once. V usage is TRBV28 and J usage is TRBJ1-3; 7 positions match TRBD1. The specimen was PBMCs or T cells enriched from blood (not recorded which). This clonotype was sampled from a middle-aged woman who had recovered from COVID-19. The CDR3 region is CASSSDRGNTIYF. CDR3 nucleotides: TGTGCCAGCAGTTCGGACAGGGGAAACACCATATATTTT.